This entry lists 20 T cell receptor beta chains sequenced from one sample in a study of CD8 T cells in Susac syndrome. cDNA came from approximately 0.5 to 1 ug RNA primed by random hexamers. TCRdb analysed the immunoSEQ multiplex PCR reads with MiXCR anew, one entry per CDR3 protein. The sample holds approximately 220,000 distinct CDR3 sequences; approximately 95% are singletons and the top ten take around 0.08%. Sequenced: CD4+ T cells from PBMCs. Source of these receptors: a human donor with multiple sclerosis.

This chain connects TRBV7-2 to TRBJ1-5; no clear D. The germline gives CDR1 SGHTA, CDR2 FQGNSA. The germline V and J ends were trimmed by 5 bases and 7 bases, with 15 bases remaining between them. The CDR3 has 14 residues. The CDR3 DNA reads as TGTGCCAGCAGCCCCGCCAGGATACGGCAGCCCCAGCATTTT. Protein: CASSPARIRQPQHF.

V is TRBV7-9 and J is TRBJ1-3, with D unresolved. Deletions cut 3 bases from V and 0 bases from J, with 18 bases between. This CDR3 is 18 amino acids long. Germline V CDR1 and CDR2: SEHNR, FQNEAQ (reference sequence). CDR3 residues: CASSFGLSTLSSGNTIYF. DNA for the CDR3: TGTGCCAGCAGCTTCGGACTGTCGACTTTGAGCTCTGGAAACACCATATATTTT. Filled out from reference TRBV7-9 and TRBJ1-3, the complete variable domain reads DTGVSQNPRHKITKRGQNVTFRCDPISEHNRLYWYRQTLGQGPEFLTYFQNEAQLEKSRLLSDRFSAERPKGSFSTLEIQRTEQGDSAMYLCASSFGLSTLSSGNTIYFGEGSWLTVV.

The chain uses TRBV7-9 and TRBJ2-6, with a weak D call TRBD2 (6 bases). CDR1 and CDR2 from the germline V gene are SEHNR and FQNEAQ (reference sequence). The CDR3 spans 15 residues. The CDR3 nucleotides are TGTGGCACGGCTTGGGGGGAGGCTGGGGCCAACGTCCTGACTTTC. It codes for CGTAWGEAGANVLTF. Combining the CDR3 with reference TRBV7-9 and TRBJ2-6 gives the whole variable domain DTGVSQNPRHKITKRGQNVTFRCDPISEHNRLYWYRQTLGQGPEFLTYFQNEAQLEKSRLLSDRFSAERPKGSFSTLEIQRTEQGDSAMYLCGTAWGEAGANVLTFGAGSRLTVL.

This chain uses TRBV20-1 with TRBJ2-3, with TRBD2 matching 10 bases. CDR3 length: 14 amino acids. Germline V gives CDR1 DFQATT, CDR2 SNEGSKA (reference sequence). Trimming took 4 bases from V and 3 from J; bases not matched to a gene: 4. The CDR3 is CSAKRGGVTDTQYF. The CDR3 DNA follows: TGCAGTGCTAAGCGGGGGGGCGTGACAGATACGCAGTATTTT.

This sequence joins TRBV30 and TRBJ2-5; TRBD1 is a possible D gene (6 bases). V was shortened by 0 bases and J by 0 bases, with 11 bases between the two germline ends. This CDR3 has 15 amino acids. Germline-derived CDR1 and CDR2 are GTSNPN and SVGIG (reference sequence). The CDR3 sequence is CAWSVLGQHQETQYF. In DNA form, the CDR3 reads TGTGCCTGGAGTGTACTTGGACAGCACCAAGAGACCCAGTACTTC. Variable domain in full (rest from reference TRBV30 and TRBJ2-5): SQTIHQWPATLVQPVGSPLSLECTVEGTSNPNLYWYRQAAGRGLQLLFYSVGIGQISSEVPQNLSASRPQDRQFILSSKKLLLSDSGFYLCAWSVLGQHQETQYFGPGTRLLVL.

This chain joins TRBV27 and TRBJ2-2; D is unresolved. In germline, CDR1 is MNHEY, CDR2 SMNVEV (reference sequence). The V gene lost 5 bases and the J gene lost 5 bases, with 15 bases spanning the gap. The CDR3 has 15 amino acids. The CDR3 region is CASSREPRRTGELFF. DNA of the CDR3: TGTGCCAGCAGTCGAGAACCCCGGCGTACCGGGGAGCTGTTTTTT.

The V and J genes are TRBV7-9 and TRBJ2-7; D assignment may be TRBD1 or TRBD2 (5 bases each). V was shortened by 0 bases and J by 6 bases, with 9 bases between the two germline ends. This CDR3 region has 13 residues. The germline CDR1 and CDR2 sequences are SEHNR and FQNEAQ (reference sequence). CDR3 residues: CASSLAERGEQYV. The CDR3 coding sequence is TGTGCCAGCAGCTTAGCGGAGAGGGGCGAGCAGTACGTC.

The V call is TRBV12-3 or TRBV12-4, the J call TRBJ1-6, with D uncertain. V was cut by 3 bases and J by 3 bases, with 12 bases left in between. This CDR3 region has 16 residues. The CDR3 loop reads CASSFGEGIYNSPLHF. The CDR3 DNA reads TGTGCCAGCAGTTTTGGGGAGGGTATCTATAATTCACCCCTCCACTTT.

This clonotype was recorded once. V usage is TRBV29-1 and J usage is TRBJ1-5; 10 nucleotides agree with TRBD1. Germline loops: CDR1 SQVTM, CDR2 ANQGSEA. This CDR3 spans 14 amino acids. Trimming at V came to 5 bases and at J to 4 bases, leaving 5 bases not matched to a gene. The CDR3 here is CSVSGTGVNQPQHF. CDR3 sequence (DNA): TGCAGCGTTTCCGGGACAGGGGTGAATCAGCCCCAGCATTTT.

This chain uses TRBV27 with TRBJ1-4; no clear D. CDR3 size: 13 residues. Trimming cost V 3 bases and J 7 bases, with 9 bases left between them. From germline, CDR1 is MNHEY and CDR2 SMNVEV (reference sequence). The CDR3 is CASSFSGFEKLFF. As DNA, the CDR3 is TGTGCCAGCAGTTTTTCGGGGTTTGAAAAACTGTTTTTT.

The chain uses TRBV15 and TRBJ1-1; D might be TRBD1 (5 bases). This CDR3 region has 16 residues. Germline loops: CDR1 LNHNV, CDR2 YYDKDF (reference sequence). V was cut by 3 bases and J by 6 bases, with 20 bases left in between. The CDR3: CATSRSAGSLSAEAFF. For the CDR3, the DNA is TGTGCCACCAGCAGGTCGGCAGGGTCACTTTCTGCTGAAGCTTTCTTT.

This clonotype was counted once. CDR3 bases: TGTGCCAGTAGTATCAGAAATACAGATACGCAGTATTTT. It encodes CASSIRNTDTQYF. This chain connects TRBV19 to TRBJ2-3, with D uncertain. The CDR3 has 13 amino acids. Trimming shortened V by 3 bases and J by 3 bases, and 7 bases separated the two germline ends. Germline V gene sequence: CDR1 LNHDA, CDR2 SQIVND (reference sequence).

The chain joins TRBV2 to TRBJ2-7, with a weak D call TRBD1 (6 bases). The length of the CDR3 is 16 residues. CDR1 is SNHLY and CDR2 is FYNNEI in the germline V gene. V was pared by 3 bases and J by 6 bases, with 21 bases between. Written as DNA, the CDR3 is TGTGCCAGCAGTGAGGGCGGACAGCCCAACGGCCCCGAGCAGTACGTC. Translated: CASSEGGQPNGPEQYV.

The chain recombines TRBV3-1 with TRBJ1-2; D is undetermined. Germline loops: CDR1 LGHDT, CDR2 YNNKEL (reference sequence). Trimming removed 0 bases at V and 8 bases at J, with 13 bases between. The CDR3 is made up of 14 amino acids. The CDR3: CASSQDLQVDGYTF. Written as DNA, the CDR3 is TGTGCCAGCAGCCAAGACCTCCAGGTGGACGGCTACACCTTC.

CDR3 bases: TGCAGTGCTAGCCAGCGAAACACTGAAGCTTTCTTT. This gives the protein CSASQRNTEAFF. The chain couples TRBV20-1 to TRBJ1-1; the D is unclear. CDR1 is DFQATT and CDR2 is SNEGSKA in the germline V gene (reference sequence). With 3 bases removed from V and 2 bases from J, the gap between germline ends came to 7 bases. This CDR3 contains 12 residues.

The V gene is TRBV5-4, the J gene TRBJ1-5, with 8 bases identical to TRBD1. CDR1 is SGHNT, CDR2 YYREEE, per germline (reference sequence). Losses at the gene ends were 2 bases for V and 5 bases for J; bases not matched to a gene: 6. This CDR3 comprises 15 residues. Written as DNA, the CDR3 is TGTGCCAGCAGCTTAGGGGACAGGCAGGATCAGCCCCAGCATTTT. It codes for CASSLGDRQDQPQHF.

Only one count was recorded for this clonotype. The chain employs TRBV5-6 and TRBJ1-1; no firm D call. The CDR3 is made up of 13 amino acids. V was cut by 4 bases and J by 5 bases, with 12 bases left in between. Germline lookup yields CDR1 SGHDT and CDR2 YYEEEE. The CDR3 nucleotides are TGTGCCAGCAGCCCCGCGCCTGGTACTGAAGCTTTCTTT. This codes for CASSPAPGTEAFF.

V usage is TRBV5-4 and J usage is TRBJ2-5, with D unclear. The CDR3 runs 16 residues. CDR1 is SGHNT, CDR2 YYREEE, per germline (reference sequence). V dropped 1 base and J dropped 4 bases, with 17 bases sitting between them. The CDR3 loop reads CASSLYRTGSRETQYF. The CDR3 nucleotides are TGTGCCAGCAGCTTGTATCGTACCGGGTCCAGAGAGACCCAGTACTTC.

V and J are TRBV29-1 and TRBJ2-3, with D tentatively TRBD1 (6 bases). This CDR3 is built from 15 residues. With 6 bases removed from V and 1 base from J, the gap between germline ends came to 17 bases. Germline V gene data show CDR1 as SQVTM and CDR2 as ANQGSEA. Here the CDR3 DNA reads TGCAGCGTCCGAGGTCAGGGGAGCGGCACAGATACGCAGTATTTT. Its protein product is CSVRGQGSGTDTQYF.

This chain connects TRBV7-9 to TRBJ2-7; no clear D gene. Trimming stripped 5 bases from V and 6 bases from J, with 14 bases between. Germline V CDR1 and CDR2: SEHNR, FQNEAQ (reference sequence). The CDR3 is 13 residues long. Written as DNA, the CDR3 is TGTGCCAGCAGCCCCCTGGGCCTTGCCGAGCAGTACTTC. Its translation: CASSPLGLAEQYF.